A selection of T cell receptor beta chains follows, all from one sample in a study of cytomegalovirus exposure and HLA in healthy donors. Generated by immunoSEQ multiplex PCR, the TCRdb table keeps only in-frame clones and is missing some. This sample has more than 150,000 clones, with more than 75% found just once. Sequencing was performed on PBMCs. These receptors all stem from a woman aged 25 to 39 in good health and CMV-seropositive. The CDR3 runs from the conserved cysteine through the conserved F or W. A D gene is named only where the DNA matches it firmly. Part of the rows lack a size; the others show once, few, many or a class for expanded clones.

DNA: TGTGCCTGGAGTGTACGGGAAACGGGGGGGGAGCAGTTCTTC; CDR3: CAWSVRETGGEQFF; D: TRBD2; V: TRBV30; size: -; J: TRBJ2-1
DNA: TGTGCTAGTAGCCTGGGGGGGGCTCAGCCCCAGCATTTT; CDR3: CASSLGGAQPQHF; D: -; V: TRBV19; size: -; J: TRBJ1-5
DNA: TGTGCCAGCAGTGGAGCCGGGACTCCATTTACCTATAATGAGCAGTTCTTC; CDR3: CASSGAGTPFTYNEQFF; D: -; V: TRBV2; size: -; J: TRBJ2-1
DNA: TGTGCCAGCAGCCCGCGGGAGACAGGTAACACTGAAGCTTTCTTT; CDR3: CASSPRETGNTEAFF; D: -; V: TRBV7-9; size: -; J: TRBJ1-1
DNA: TGTGCCAGCAGCCAGGCGGGCAATGAGCAGTTCTTC; CDR3: CASSQAGNEQFF; D: -; V: TRBV5-6; size: -; J: TRBJ2-1
DNA: TGTGCCAGCAGCCCGACAGGGCGGGTCACTGAAGCTTTCTTT; CDR3: CASSPTGRVTEAFF; D: TRBD1; V: TRBV6-5; size: -; J: TRBJ1-1
DNA: TGTGCCACCAGCAGAGGGGACAGGTCCGGGGGTCAGCCCCAGCATTTT; CDR3: CATSRGDRSGGQPQHF; D: TRBD1; V: TRBV15; size: -; J: TRBJ1-5
DNA: TGTGCCAGCATCTCCAGGGGCGGTGAGGTCTACAATGAGCAGTTCTTC; CDR3: CASISRGGEVYNEQFF; D: -; V: TRBV28; size: -; J: TRBJ2-1
DNA: TGTACCAGCAGTAGAAGACAGAATATGAACACTGAAGCTTTCTTT; CDR3: CTSSRRQNMNTEAFF; D: -; V: TRBV11-2; size: -; J: TRBJ1-1
DNA: TGCGCCAGCAGCCAAGGCGTGGGAGAGGAAAAACTGTTTTTT; CDR3: CASSQGVGEEKLFF; D: -; V: TRBV4-1; size: -; J: TRBJ1-4
DNA: TGTGCCAGCAGTTACAACGGGGTTCACCGACAAGCTTTCTTT; CDR3: CASSYNGVHRQAFF; D: -; V: TRBV6-5; size: -; J: TRBJ1-1
DNA: TGTGCCAGCAGCGCGGGACCACAGCAGTACTTC; CDR3: CASSAGPQQYF; D: -; V: TRBV7-2; size: few; J: TRBJ2-7
DNA: TGTGCCAGCAGCCCGAATGGGGCTAGCGGGGGTAAGGGTGAGCAGTTCTTC; CDR3: CASSPNGASGGKGEQFF; D: TRBD2; V: TRBV9; size: -; J: TRBJ2-1
DNA: TGTGCCAGCCCCCACCCGGGAAGGGAGGAGACCCAGTACTTC; CDR3: CASPHPGREETQYF; D: -; V: TRBV6-1; size: -; J: TRBJ2-5
DNA: TGTGCCAGCAGCACAGGGGGCGCCGGGTATGGCTACACCTTC; CDR3: CASSTGGAGYGYTF; D: TRBD1; V: TRBV27; size: -; J: TRBJ1-2
DNA: TGCGCCAGCAGTGACGGGGGAATTAATGAAAAACTGTTTTTT; CDR3: CASSDGGINEKLFF; D: -; V: TRBV10-1; size: -; J: TRBJ1-4
DNA: TGTGCCAGCAGCGTATCCGGGACAGACTATGGCTACACCTTC; CDR3: CASSVSGTDYGYTF; D: TRBD1; V: TRBV9; size: -; J: TRBJ1-2
DNA: TGCGCCAGCAGCCTCCGACAGGGGAGGAGCACAGATACGCAGTATTTT; CDR3: CASSLRQGRSTDTQYF; D: TRBD1; V: TRBV4-1; size: -; J: TRBJ2-3
DNA: TGTGCCAGCAGCGACCGGTACGCGGGAGACACCGGGGAGCTGTTTTTT; CDR3: CASSDRYAGDTGELFF; D: TRBD2; V: TRBV7-8; size: -; J: TRBJ2-2
DNA: TGTGCCAGTAGTATAGGATGGTCGGGACAGCCAACTAGCACAGATACGCAGTATTTT; CDR3: CASSIGWSGQPTSTDTQYF; D: TRBD1; V: TRBV19; size: -; J: TRBJ2-3
DNA: TGTGCCAGCAGGAGATACGAGCAGTACTTC; CDR3: CASRRYEQYF; D: -; V: TRBV28; size: -; J: TRBJ2-7
DNA: TGCGCCAGCAGCCAAGATACGGGGGGCCATTTTCGGGATACGCAGTATTTT; CDR3: CASSQDTGGHFRDTQYF; D: -; V: TRBV4-1; size: few; J: TRBJ2-3
DNA: TGTGCCAGTAGGATTAGCGGGGGCTTATCGGATACGCAGTATTTT; CDR3: CASRISGGLSDTQYF; D: TRBD2; V: TRBV19; size: -; J: TRBJ2-3
DNA: TGTGCCAGCAGTTACCAGGGACAGGGAGGATCACCCCTCCACTTT; CDR3: CASSYQGQGGSPLHF; D: TRBD1; V: TRBV6-5; size: -; J: TRBJ1-6
DNA: TGTGCCAGCAGCCTTACTAGCGGGGGAATCTACGAGCAGTACTTC; CDR3: CASSLTSGGIYEQYF; D: TRBD2; V: TRBV7-9; size: once; J: TRBJ2-7
DNA: TGTGCCAGCAGCTTAAACCCGGGCGGACTAGCAAATGAGCAGTTCTTC; CDR3: CASSLNPGGLANEQFF; D: TRBD2; V: TRBV7-3; size: -; J: TRBJ2-1
DNA: TGTGCCAGCAGCGCCGAAGACAGGCCCAATCAGCCCCAGCATTTT; CDR3: CASSAEDRPNQPQHF; D: -; V: TRBV9; size: -; J: TRBJ1-5
DNA: TGTGCCAGCAGCGCGACAGGGGGCTCTGGAAACACCATATATTTT; CDR3: CASSATGGSGNTIYF; D: TRBD1; V: TRBV6-5; size: -; J: TRBJ1-3
DNA: TGTGCCAGCAGGTCCGGGGAAGAGACCCAGTACTTC; CDR3: CASRSGEETQYF; D: -; V: TRBV6-5; size: -; J: TRBJ2-5
DNA: TGCGCCAGCAGCCGGCGGGGCAGGGGGACAACTAATGAAAAACTGTTTTTT; CDR3: CASSRRGRGTTNEKLFF; D: TRBD1; V: TRBV4-1; size: -; J: TRBJ1-4
DNA: TGTGCCAGCAGCCAGGGGGCCTACTCCTACAATGAGCAGTTCTTC; CDR3: CASSQGAYSYNEQFF; D: TRBD1; V: TRBV9; size: -; J: TRBJ2-1
DNA: TGTGCCAGCATTAACAGGTCGAGCTCCTATAATTCACCCCTCCACTTT; CDR3: CASINRSSSYNSPLHF; D: -; V: TRBV7-2; size: -; J: TRBJ1-6
DNA: TGTGCCAGCAGCCAAGAGCCTAGCGGGGAGACCCAGTACTTC; CDR3: CASSQEPSGETQYF; D: TRBD2; V: TRBV4-2; size: -; J: TRBJ2-5
DNA: TGTGCCAGCAGCCCACGACAAGACGAGCAGTACTTC; CDR3: CASSPRQDEQYF; D: -; V: TRBV7-8; size: -; J: TRBJ2-7
DNA: TGTGCCAGCAGCCCTGGCATAACTAGCGGGGTTACAGATACGCAGTATTTT; CDR3: CASSPGITSGVTDTQYF; D: TRBD2; V: TRBV5-4; size: -; J: TRBJ2-3
DNA: TGTGCCTGGTCACAGGGAAGGAATGGCTACACCTTC; CDR3: CAWSQGRNGYTF; D: -; V: TRBV30; size: -; J: TRBJ1-2
DNA: TGTGCCAGCAGCCCCTCGGGGGGGACCTACAATGAGCAGTTCTTC; CDR3: CASSPSGGTYNEQFF; D: TRBD2; V: TRBV5-8; size: -; J: TRBJ2-1
DNA: TGTGCCAGCAGCGTAGGGACAGCGGGGCTCCAAGAGACCCAGTACTTC; CDR3: CASSVGTAGLQETQYF; D: -; V: TRBV9; size: -; J: TRBJ2-5
DNA: TGCGCCAGCAGCTTCCGACTAGCGGGGGGTCTCAATGAGCAGTTCTTC; CDR3: CASSFRLAGGLNEQFF; D: TRBD2; V: TRBV5-1; size: -; J: TRBJ2-1
DNA: TGTGCCAGCAGCTTGGCGACTAGCGGGGGGTCTAGCACAGATACGCAGTATTTT; CDR3: CASSLATSGGSSTDTQYF; D: TRBD2; V: TRBV7-2; size: -; J: TRBJ2-3
DNA: TGTGCCAGTGGCCGGGGGGCGAATCAGCCCCAGCATTTT; CDR3: CASGRGANQPQHF; D: -; V: TRBV19; size: -; J: TRBJ1-5
DNA: TGTGCCAGCAGTTTGCGGCGACGGAACTACGAGCAGTACTTC; CDR3: CASSLRRRNYEQYF; D: -; V: TRBV2; size: -; J: TRBJ2-7
DNA: TGTGCCAGTAGTATCGGCTCAGGGGGCAACTATGGCTACACCTTC; CDR3: CASSIGSGGNYGYTF; D: TRBD1; V: TRBV19; size: -; J: TRBJ1-2
DNA: TGTGCCAGCAGTTTCAGGGAAGGGGGCACAGATACGCAGTATTTT; CDR3: CASSFREGGTDTQYF; D: -; V: TRBV6-5; size: -; J: TRBJ2-3